This TCR beta chain came from a study of early T cells in non-severe SARS-CoV-2 infection. As for the study in general: Whole-blood bulk RNA, unsorted, was sequenced, and chains were unpaired.

Study observations and caveats: VDJdb matching skewed toward anti-spike CD8 responses, missing private and CD4 specificities.

CDR3 length: 13 amino acids. The V end was cut by 5 bases, the J end by 4 bases, with 10 bases between. The V gene's germline CDR1 is KGHSH and CDR2 LQKENI. Unique molecular identifiers (one per individual cDNA molecule) were attached. TCRdb re-derived calls from the 5' RACE reads in MiXCR, one entry per CDR3 protein. The sample carries about 59,000 distinct CDR3 sequences, over 10% recorded once. This clonotype was picked up a small number of times. The antigen is undetermined. The receptor was derived from an adult who was a healthcare worker with PCR-confirmed SARS-CoV-2 infection or an uninfected control (not recorded which). Sequencing used whole blood, obtained at baseline. The chain has TRBV18 and TRBJ2-3, with D perhaps given as TRBD1 or TRBD2 (5 bases each). CDR3 loop: CASSAGRADTQYF. The DNA for the CDR3 is TGTGCCAGCTCAGCGGGCAGGGCAGATACGCAGTATTTT.